These T cell receptor beta chains were read from a single sample in a study of T-cell memory formation after mild COVID-19. TCRdb re-derived calls from the 5' RACE reads in MiXCR, one entry per CDR3 protein. The data show 200,000 to 300,000 distinct CDR3 sequences, just over 15% seen once. Sequenced input: PBMCs or a T cell subset sorted from them (not recorded which). These receptors came from an adult woman who had mild COVID-19 (a few samples of this study predate the infection). Cell type and time point are not known. Both conserved end residues are part of each CDR3. The order of the fields is V gene, D gene, J gene, clone size, CDR3 protein, CDR3 DNA. A D gene is named only where the DNA matches it firmly. Where a row states a size, it is once, few, many or the class of an expanded clone; other rows omit it.

TRBV7-8	-	TRBJ1-1	-	CASTLVGGGAEAFF	TGTGCCAGCACCTTAGTCGGGGGAGGGGCGGAAGCTTTCTTT
TRBV5-1	-	TRBJ1-2	-	CASSLEAGVYTF	TGCGCCAGCAGCTTGGAGGCAGGGGTCTACACCTTC
TRBV12-3/TRBV12-4	-	TRBJ1-5	many	CASSLTEGRDPGHF	TGTGCCAGCAGTTTAACGGAGGGCCGGGATCCAGGGCATTTT
TRBV12-3/TRBV12-4	-	TRBJ2-7	few	CASSFLGAGEQYF	TGTGCCAGCAGTTTTTTGGGGGCCGGGGAGCAGTACTTC
TRBV20-1	TRBD1	TRBJ2-5	few	CSARVHSGTGLQETQYF	TGCAGTGCTAGAGTTCACTCCGGGACAGGATTACAAGAGACCCAGTACTTC
TRBV29-1	-	TRBJ2-5	few	CSVEASSQETQYF	TGCAGCGTTGAAGCTAGCAGCCAAGAGACCCAGTACTTC
TRBV9	TRBD2	TRBJ2-7	-	CASSASSGKYEQYF	TGTGCCAGCAGCGCCAGTAGCGGGAAATACGAGCAGTACTTC
TRBV12-3/TRBV12-4	-	TRBJ1-4	few	CASTYKGSGEKLFF	TGTGCCAGCACCTACAAGGGGTCGGGGGAAAAACTGTTTTTT
TRBV20-1	-	TRBJ1-3	few	CSAVDGISGNTIYF	TGCAGTGCTGTCGATGGGATCTCTGGAAACACCATATATTTT
TRBV2	TRBD1	TRBJ2-7	-	CASSGRDRVLVYEQYF	TGTGCCAGCAGTGGCCGGGACAGGGTTTTGGTCTACGAGCAGTACTTC
TRBV12-3/TRBV12-4	TRBD2	TRBJ2-3	-	CASSLAGLSTDTQYF	TGTGCCAGCAGTTTAGCGGGACTAAGCACAGATACGCAGTATTTT
TRBV27	-	TRBJ1-5	-	CASSWVFNQPQHF	TGTGCCAGCAGTTGGGTCTTCAATCAGCCCCAGCATTTT
TRBV29-1	-	TRBJ2-1	-	CSVQGRGPWEQFF	TGCAGCGTTCAGGGACGGGGACCCTGGGAGCAGTTCTTC
TRBV7-8	TRBD2	TRBJ2-3	few	CASSLGTSGFTDTQYF	TGTGCCAGCAGCTTAGGGACTAGCGGGTTCACAGATACGCAGTATTTT
TRBV3-1	-	TRBJ1-5	few	CASSQDTKNQPQHF	TGTGCCAGCAGCCAAGATACCAAGAATCAGCCCCAGCATTTT
TRBV25-1	-	TRBJ2-6	few	CASSGLDRPPSVGANVLTF	TGTGCCAGCAGTGGCCTTGACAGGCCTCCGTCGGTAGGGGCCAACGTCCTGACTTTC
TRBV15	TRBD2	TRBJ2-3	few	CATSRGEAGSDTQYF	TGTGCCACCAGCAGAGGAGAAGCGGGATCAGATACGCAGTATTTT
TRBV7-8	TRBD2	TRBJ2-1	-	CASRGGHNEQFF	TGTGCCAGCCGGGGGGGCCACAATGAGCAGTTCTTC
TRBV12-3/TRBV12-4	TRBD1	TRBJ1-1	-	CASSLERGPTEAFF	TGTGCCAGCAGTTTAGAGAGGGGGCCCACCGAAGCTTTCTTT
TRBV3-1	-	TRBJ1-3	-	CASSQGLGSGNTIYF	TGTGCCAGCAGCCAAGGACTCGGCTCTGGAAACACCATATATTTT
TRBV3-1	TRBD2	TRBJ2-5	few	CASSQSAGGLLTQYF	TGTGCCAGCAGCCAATCAGCGGGAGGGCTGTTGACCCAGTACTTC
TRBV9	TRBD2	TRBJ2-1	many	CASSVAGLAEYNEQFF	TGTGCCAGCAGCGTAGCGGGCCTAGCGGAGTACAATGAGCAGTTCTTC
TRBV3-1	TRBD1	TRBJ2-7	-	CASSQVLTGANEQYF	TGTGCCAGCAGCCAAGTTCTCACAGGGGCGAACGAGCAGTACTTC
TRBV10-3	-	TRBJ2-1	-	CATSHGGPEQFF	TGTGCCACTTCACACGGGGGGCCTGAGCAGTTCTTC
TRBV7-8	-	TRBJ2-3	-	CASSSWGRWDTQYF	TGTGCCAGCAGTTCTTGGGGGCGGTGGGATACGCAGTATTTT
TRBV7-9	TRBD1	TRBJ1-5	few	CASSLETGVLNQPQHF	TGTGCCAGCAGCTTAGAGACAGGGGTCCTTAATCAGCCCCAGCATTTT
TRBV10-3	-	TRBJ1-1	few	CAIKMAGQDTEAFF	TGTGCCATCAAAATGGCAGGGCAGGACACTGAAGCTTTCTTT
TRBV9	-	TRBJ2-2	-	CASSVLPGTGELFF	TGTGCCAGCAGCGTCCTACCAGGGACCGGGGAGCTGTTTTTT
TRBV7-7	-	TRBJ2-2	few	CASRAEGTGELFF	TGTGCCAGCAGAGCCGAGGGGACCGGGGAGCTGTTTTTT
TRBV20-1	TRBD2	TRBJ2-5	many	CGLKRESTETQYF	TGCGGACTAAAGCGGGAGTCGACGGAGACCCAGTACTTC
TRBV2	-	TRBJ2-5	-	CASNNRGGRGETQYF	TGTGCCAGCAATAATCGCGGGGGCCGAGGAGAGACCCAGTACTTC
TRBV5-1	-	TRBJ1-6	few	CASSLVGLDSPLHF	TGCGCCAGCAGCTTGGTCGGGCTTGATTCACCCCTCCACTTT
TRBV5-1	TRBD1	TRBJ1-2	-	CASSKNDRGHGYTF	TGCGCCAGCAGCAAGAACGACAGGGGGCACGGCTACACCTTC